Listed here are 20 T cell receptor beta chains from one sample, sequenced in a study of T cells in Graves' hyperthyroidism and ophthalmopathy. TCR beta CDR3 sequences were amplified from RNA transcripts. RT-PCR in the first round (using the HTBI primer set) targeted the TCR CDR3. TCRdb processed the multiplex PCR reads anew with MiXCR; each CDR3 protein has one entry. This table holds some 250,000 distinct CDR3 sequences, more than 12% found once. The sequenced material came from blood. All receptors come from a woman in her thirties or forties with Graves' hyperthyroidism that later progressed to Graves' ophthalmopathy.

This clonotype was seen at least ten times. The J gene is TRBJ2-7, the V gene TRBV3-1; 10 positions agree with TRBD2. Germline V gene data show CDR1 as LGHDT and CDR2 as YNNKEL (reference sequence). The CDR3 is 15 residues long. J was trimmed by 6 bases and V by 1 base; bases with no gene match: 6. The CDR3 DNA is TGTGCCAGCAGCCAAGCGCCTAGCGGGAGTATCGAGCAGTACTTC. Translated, it gives CASSQAPSGSIEQYF.

This clonotype has just a few counts. This chain uses TRBV2 with TRBJ2-1; 7 positions match TRBD2. Losses at the gene ends were 4 bases for V and 7 bases for J; bases not matched to a gene: 13. Germline CDR1 SNHLY, CDR2 FYNNEI. The CDR3 extends over 16 amino acids. In DNA, the CDR3 is TGTGCCAGCAGTGGGCCTGGGAGGGCCGGTGGAAATGAGCAGTTCTTC. Protein: CASSGPGRAGGNEQFF.

The rearrangement links TRBV6-1 to TRBJ1-1; unclear D gene. V was shortened by 3 bases and J by 3 bases, with 8 bases between the two germline ends. This CDR3 is 13 amino acids long. Germline lookup yields CDR1 MNHNS and CDR2 SASEGT. CDR3 sequence (DNA): TGTGCCAGCAGTGATTCAGTGGACACTGAAGCTTTCTTT. As protein: CASSDSVDTEAFF.

Many counts were recorded for this clonotype. The chain carries TRBV5-1 and TRBJ2-1; 7 bases are shared with TRBD2. The CDR3 consists of 15 residues. The germline gives CDR1 SGHRS, CDR2 YFSETQ. V lost 1 base to trimming and J lost 2 bases; unmatched junction nucleotides: 3. The CDR3 DNA follows: TGCGCCAGCAGCTTGACGGGAGGCCCCTACAATGAGCAGTTCTTC. Protein sequence: CASSLTGGPYNEQFF.

There are many counts of this clonotype. The chain uses TRBV28 and TRBJ1-5; D remains unclear. V was pared by 5 bases and J by 0 bases, with 17 bases between. Germline values: CDR1 MDHEN, CDR2 SYDVKM. The CDR3 length is 17 residues. The DNA of the CDR3 is TGTGCCAGCAGTCCCCCTCGGGCCGGCTATAGCAATCAGCCCCAGCATTTT. Translating gives CASSPPRAGYSNQPQHF.

This clonotype appeared a few times. The rearrangement uses TRBV9 and TRBJ2-5, with TRBD2 as a possible D gene (6 bases). This CDR3 region has 14 residues. V gave up 1 base and J gave up 4 bases, with 11 bases separating them. Germline loops: CDR1 SGDLS, CDR2 YYNGEE. In DNA, the CDR3 is TGTGCCAGCAGCGTAACCGGGACTCGAGAGACCCAGTACTTC. It translates to CASSVTGTRETQYF.

This clonotype was recorded many times. The rearrangement uses TRBV5-6 and TRBJ2-3; TRBD2 is a possible D gene (6 bases). Germline CDR1 and CDR2: SGHDT and YYEEEE. Trimming cost V 5 bases and J 1 base, with 14 bases left between them. CDR3 length: 15 residues. CDR3 bases: TGTGCCAGCAGTTTAAGCGGGTTCCGCACAGATACGCAGTATTTT. Translated, it gives CASSLSGFRTDTQYF.

The gene calls are TRBV20-1 and TRBJ2-1, with 11 bases fitting TRBD2. CDR3 length equals 14 residues. V trimming: 6 bases; J trimming: 6 bases; junction bases outside the gene matches: 7. Per the germline V gene, CDR1 is DFQATT and CDR2 is SNEGSKA (reference sequence). CDR3 loop: CSAVSGRAPNEQFF. CDR3 DNA: TGCAGTGCCGTTAGCGGGAGGGCCCCCAATGAGCAGTTCTTC.

The sample holds many counts of this clonotype. V gene TRBV28 combines with J gene TRBJ2-3; TRBD2 agrees at 9 bases. This CDR3 spans 18 amino acids. Trimming took 5 bases from V and 3 from J; bases not matched to a gene: 15. Germline-derived CDR1 and CDR2 are MDHEN and SYDVKM. The CDR3 nucleotides read TGTGCCAGCAGTCGTAGCGGGAGATTCAAACAGGAGACAGATACGCAGTATTTT. As protein: CASSRSGRFKQETDTQYF.

This clonotype was counted at least ten times. CDR3 coding DNA: TGTGCCAGCAGCCAAATGGGCTCTGGGGCCAACGTCCTGACTTTC. This translates into CASSQMGSGANVLTF. The rearrangement uses TRBV3-1 and TRBJ2-6; no clear D. Germline loops: CDR1 LGHDT, CDR2 YNNKEL (reference sequence). CDR3 length: 15 residues. With 2 bases removed from V and 0 bases from J, the gap between germline ends came to 5 bases. Based on the CDR3 plus reference TRBV3-1 and TRBJ2-6, the full variable domain is DTAVSQTPKYLVTQMGNDKSIKCEQNLGHDTMYWYKQDSKKFLKIMFSYNNKELIINETVPNRFSPKSPDKAHLNLHINSLELGDSAVYFCASSQMGSGANVLTFGAGSRLTVL.

About this clonotype itself: A read error may be the cause here, since a much bigger clone is one base away. V gene TRBV4-1 combines with J gene TRBJ1-4; no clear D gene. Trimming removed 3 bases from V and 2 bases from J, with 16 bases in between. The CDR3 spans 17 residues. Germline assignment: CDR1 MGHRA and CDR2 YSYEKL. The CDR3 loop is CASSHISLGMTNEKLFF. For the CDR3, the DNA is TGCGCCAGCAGCCATATTTCGTTAGGAATGACTAATGAAAAACTGTTTTTT.

This clonotype was recorded at least ten times. The chain carries TRBV25-1 and TRBJ1-4; D gene uncertain. Trimming stripped 3 bases from V and 6 bases from J, with 14 bases between. Germline V CDR1 and CDR2: MGHDK, SYGVNS. This CDR3 is built from 15 residues. The CDR3 DNA reads TGTGCCAGCAGTGACCCCAGTAACCTCCATGAAAAACTGTTTTTT. Translated, it gives CASSDPSNLHEKLFF.

This rearrangement joins TRBV29-1 to TRBJ2-7; D is unresolved. V lost 8 bases and J 4 bases, leaving 15 bases between the germline ends. The CDR3 is 12 residues long. Germline V gene lookup returns CDR1 SQVTM and CDR2 ANQGSEA. The CDR3 is CSILVPEYEQYF. In DNA form, the CDR3 reads TGCAGCATCCTAGTTCCGGAGTACGAGCAGTACTTC.

This sequence joins TRBV7-9 and TRBJ2-3; weak D call: TRBD1 (5 bases). Trimming removed 1 base from V and 1 base from J, with 6 bases in between. Germline V gene data show CDR1 as SEHNR and CDR2 as FQNEAQ (reference sequence). This CDR3 has 14 amino acids. This CDR3 is CASSLVQGTDTQYF. The CDR3 DNA follows: TGTGCCAGCAGCTTAGTACAGGGCACAGATACGCAGTATTTT.

This chain uses TRBV7-9 with TRBJ2-2, with D tentatively TRBD1 or TRBD2 (5 bases each). The CDR3 runs 16 residues. Between the trimmed V and J ends, which lost 2 bases and 4 bases, there was a span of 14 bases. Germline V lookup: CDR1 SEHNR, CDR2 FQNEAQ (reference sequence). CDR3 DNA: TGTGCCAGCAGCTTAAGGGACCCAAATTTCACCGGGGAGCTGTTTTTT. This encodes CASSLRDPNFTGELFF.

The table lists this clonotype with many counts. V gene TRBV12-3 or TRBV12-4 combines with J gene TRBJ2-7; D gene unclear. V was shortened by 1 base and J by 0 bases, with 4 bases between the two germline ends. The CDR3 runs 13 residues. The CDR3 DNA sequence: TGTGCCAGCAGTTTAGGAACCTCCTACGAGCAGTACTTC. Translated: CASSLGTSYEQYF.

The chain uses TRBV5-4 and TRBJ2-6; 10 nucleotides line up with TRBD2. This CDR3 is built from 19 residues. Germline assignment: CDR1 SGHNT and CDR2 YYREEE (reference sequence). Trimming removed 6 bases from V and 2 bases from J; junction bases left unmatched: 14. The CDR3 bases are TGTGCCAGCACCCTTGGGGGAGCGGGAGGGCCCACTGGGGCCAACGTCCTGACTTTC. Translating it yields CASTLGGAGGPTGANVLTF.

This clonotype occurred many times. This chain joins TRBV10-2 and TRBJ1-5; 7 bases agree with TRBD1. Per the germline V gene, CDR1 is WSHSY and CDR2 is SAAADI. V shed 5 bases and J 2 bases; nucleotides not matched to a gene: 9. The CDR3 extends over 16 amino acids. The CDR3 protein is CASSTNRQGGNQPQHF. The DNA of the CDR3 is TGCGCCAGCAGTACAAATCGACAGGGCGGCAATCAGCCCCAGCATTTT.

In this sample, this clonotype turned up many times. V is TRBV10-1 and J is TRBJ2-7; TRBD1 matches 7 bases. The CDR3 consists of 12 residues. The V and J ends lost 5 bases and 7 bases, in that order; junction bases with no gene match: 5. The V gene's germline CDR1 is WNHNN and CDR2 SYGVQD (reference sequence). The CDR3: CASSRQGSEQYF. CDR3 sequence (DNA): TGCGCCAGCAGTCGACAGGGTTCGGAGCAGTACTTC.

This clonotype was picked up many times. The V gene is TRBV3-1, the J gene TRBJ2-1; 11 bases are a match to TRBD2. Germline assignment: CDR1 LGHDT and CDR2 YNNKEL (reference sequence). This CDR3 is 15 amino acids long. Trimming cost V 0 bases and J 8 bases; bases outside gene matches: 3. The CDR3 DNA follows: TGTGCCAGCAGCCAAGATCTAGCGGGAGGTGATGAGCAGTTCTTC. Its translation is CASSQDLAGGDEQFF.